This T cell receptor beta chain was captured by sequencing in a study of response to subunit inactivated influenza vaccine. TCRdb ran MiXCR on the RT-PCR reads and lists one entry per CDR3 protein. Counted here are some 480,000 distinct CDR3 sequences, approximately 10% occurring once; the ten biggest clones make up less than 15%. This clonotype showed up just a few times. Looked up from germline, CDR1 is SEHNR and CDR2 is FQNEAQ (reference sequence). V lost 5 bases, J lost 3 bases, and 0 bases stayed unmatched. This CDR3 has 12 residues. Sequenced material: PBMCs from blood, taken about 40 days after vaccination. This chain links TRBV7-9 with TRBJ2-5; 7 nucleotides agree with TRBD2. The receptor was isolated from a man aged 50 or older who received an inactivated influenza vaccine. Here the CDR3 DNA reads TGTGCCAGCAGCCGGGGGGAAGAGACCCAGTACTTC. Residues: CASSRGEETQYF.